This record looks at one TCR beta chain sequence and its context. The antigen is unknown. The data stem from a study of shared clonotypes between healthy human individuals. Libraries were prepared by immunoSEQ multiplex PCR; TCRdb keeps only in-frame clonotypes and omits some of them. Of hundreds of thousands of clones in the sample, approximately 79% were seen once. Findings and caveats of the study: Measured sharing among donors was expected to vary with sequencing depth.

Sequencing was carried out using memory CD4+ T cells sorted from blood. The sample's subset: CD45RA-negative fraction. This TCR derives from a woman aged 30 to 39 in good health.

CDR3 in amino acids: CASSLSSGSGANVLTF. The CDR3 DNA reads as TGTGCCAGCAGCTTGTCTTCCGGATCTGGGGCCAACGTCCTGACTTTC. The rearrangement uses TRBV5-4 and TRBJ2-6; D unresolved. The CDR3 totals 16 residues. The V gene's germline CDR1 is SGHNT and CDR2 YYREEE (reference sequence). V was clipped by 1 base and J by 1 base, with 9 bases between them.